The T cell receptor (beta chain) described here comes from a study of CD8 T cells in Susac syndrome. The CDR3 runs to 17 residues. The V end lost 1 base, the J end lost 1 base, and 16 bases lay between the germline ends. Per the germline V gene, CDR1 is LGHNA and CDR2 is YSLEER. Sequencing of TCR beta was performed on blood CD8+ and CD4+ T cells. With random hexamers, roughly 0.5 to 1 ug RNA was reverse transcribed. By means of immunoSEQ multiplex PCR, TCR beta CDR3 spanning 54 Vbeta and 13 Jbeta underwent amplification. TCRdb ran MiXCR on the immunoSEQ multiplex PCR reads and lists one entry per CDR3 protein. The table records some 63,000 distinct CDR3 sequences, approximately 96% of them present only once. Broader study findings: Only a relatively small number of individuals were included in the TCR sequencing and HLA analysis.

In the case of this clonotype: What it binds is unknown.

The V gene is TRBV4-3, the J gene TRBJ1-1; TRBD1 might be the D (5 bases). Sequencing was carried out using CD8+ T cells from PBMCs. The receptor comes from a human donor with multiple sclerosis. Written as DNA, the CDR3 is TGCGCCAGCAGCCAAGTCGGGCAGGGCCTGCAGAACACTGAAGCTTTCTTT. Protein sequence: CASSQVGQGLQNTEAFF.